This TCR beta chain was retrieved from a study of siplizumab effects on memory and regulatory T cells. Findings of the study overall: Significant reduction of alloreactive sequences traceable to unstimulated CD4+ memory cells was observed with siplizumab. A major contribution to the alloresponse seemed to be made by naive T cells, which seemed more diverse than memory cells.

Libraries were prepared by immunoSEQ multiplex PCR; TCRdb keeps only in-frame clonotypes and omits some of them. The sample includes 110,000 or so clones, approximately 92% seen only once; the top ten take approximately 0.17%. For this clone: Its antigen remains unknown.

Sequenced sample: non-Treg CD4+ T cells sorted from blood. This clonotype was sampled from a human donor in good health.

Here the CDR3 DNA reads TGTGCCAGCAGCGTAGAAAGGGGCACAGATACGCAGTATTTT. This sequence encodes CASSVERGTDTQYF. The rearrangement uses TRBV9 and TRBJ2-3; D call uncertain. The CDR3 sequence is 14 residues long. The germline CDR1 and CDR2 sequences are SGDLS and YYNGEE. V lost 0 bases and J 1 base, leaving 6 bases between the germline ends. Variable domain in full (rest from reference TRBV9 and TRBJ2-3): DSGVTQTPKHLITATGQRVTLRCSPRSGDLSVYWYQQSLDQGLQFLIQYYNGEERAKGNILERFSAQQFPDLHSELNLSSLELGDSALYFCASSVERGTDTQYFGPGTRLTVL.